Shown below are 29 T cell receptor beta chains from a single sample sequenced in a study of preoperative IRX-2 immunotherapy in early breast cancer. Clones were sequenced by immunoSEQ multiplex PCR, and TCRdb holds only the in-frame ones, with some missing. The sample yields 24,000 or so clones, nearly 80% seen once. Documented treatment: preoperative locoregional IRX-2 cytokine immunotherapy. Sequenced here: lymph node tissue, sampled before IRX-2 immunotherapy. The receptors derive from a human donor with breast cancer.

The V call is TRBV6-8, the J call TRBJ1-2; 12 bases map to TRBD1. This CDR3 is 16 amino acids long. The V segment lost 0 bases and the J segment 8 bases; nucleotides outside the gene matches: 7. Germline CDR1 is MNHGY and CDR2 is SAAAGT. The CDR3 DNA sequence: TGTGCCAGCAGTTACTCCCTGGGACAGGGGGCGTCAGGCTACACCTTC. Translated, it gives CASSYSLGQGASGYTF.

V gene TRBV6-8 combines with J gene TRBJ2-5, with TRBD2 matching over 13 bases. Per germline, CDR1 MNHGY and CDR2 SAAAGT. J lost 3 bases, V lost 8 bases, and 6 bases had no gene match. This CDR3 spans 15 amino acids. The CDR3 loop is CASSTSGGLEETQYF. The CDR3 nucleotides are TGTGCCAGCTCGACTAGCGGGGGGCTAGAAGAGACCCAGTACTTC.

This clone was detected a few times. This chain connects TRBV15 to TRBJ2-3; 8 bases match TRBD2. V dropped 6 bases and J dropped 2; count of bases not matched to a gene: 13. Germline CDR1 is LNHNV and CDR2 is YYDKDF (reference sequence). This CDR3 is 17 amino acids long. CDR3: CATRTRPERGSTDTQYF. CDR3 coding DNA: TGTGCCACCAGGACCAGACCCGAGCGGGGGTCCACAGATACGCAGTATTTT.

The chain employs TRBV6-8 and TRBJ1-1; D is possibly TRBD1 (5 bases). This CDR3 has 12 amino acids. Per germline, CDR1 MNHGY and CDR2 SAAAGT. V lost 7 bases, J lost 12 bases, and 18 bases lay in between. CDR3 nucleotides: TGTGCCAGCACCCTAAAAGGGACGGAACCTTTCTTT. Its protein is CASTLKGTEPFF.

The chain employs TRBV12-2 and TRBJ2-7; the table's TRBD2 call for D was not verified on the DNA. TRBV12-2 is shown as a pseudogene. The CDR3 spans 16 residues. The CDR3 coding sequence is TGTGCAAGTCGCTTACTCCCCGGGGGGGCGGCCGACGAGCAGTACTTC. Translating it yields CASRLLPGGAADEQYF.

This chain connects TRBV19 to TRBJ1-1; D is ambiguous. The CDR3 is 13 residues long. Germline V gene lookup returns CDR1 LNHDA and CDR2 SQIVND (reference sequence). V was clipped by 11 bases and J by 2 bases, with 15 bases between them. The CDR3, as DNA: TGTGCCGTCCGGGTTGGGTTAAACACTGAAGCTTTCTTT. Translating it yields CAVRVGLNTEAFF.

The J gene is TRBJ1-4, the V gene TRBV11-3; D call uncertain. CDR3 length equals 14 residues. From germline, CDR1 is SGHNT and CDR2 YENEEA. V was shortened by 3 bases and J by 8 bases, with 13 bases between the two germline ends. The CDR3 coding sequence is TGTGCCAGCAGCTTCGGGGTCATGGAAGAAAAACTGTTTTTT. This encodes CASSFGVMEEKLFF.

This chain uses TRBV29-1 with TRBJ2-7, with D perhaps matching TRBD1 (5 bases). The CDR3 spans 13 residues. V lost 6 bases and J 6 bases, leaving 18 bases between the germline ends. The germline V gene encodes CDR1 SQVTM and CDR2 ANQGSEA. The CDR3 nucleotides read TGCAGCGTCCAGCCAGGGATCGGAATCGAGCAGTACTTC. It specifies CSVQPGIGIEQYF.

This clone came up a few times. The chain is built from TRBV5-1 and TRBJ2-2, with 11 bases fitting TRBD1. V lost 4 bases to trimming and J lost 5 bases; unmatched junction nucleotides: 4. The CDR3 has 15 residues. CDR1 and CDR2 (germline): SGHRS, YFSETQ. DNA of the CDR3: TGCGCCAGCAGCCTAGGGACAGGGGGGACCGGGGAGCTGTTTTTT. As protein: CASSLGTGGTGELFF.

This rearrangement joins TRBV28 to TRBJ1-4, with TRBD1 matching 7 bases. J was trimmed by 7 bases and V by 3 bases; bases with no gene match: 11. Looked up from germline, CDR1 is MDHEN and CDR2 is SYDVKM. CDR3 length: 16 residues. For the CDR3, the DNA is TGTGCCAGCAGTTTTACAGGGGAAGGGTTGGCTGAAAAACTGTTTTTT. Encoded protein: CASSFTGEGLAEKLFF.

CDR3 coding DNA: TGTGCCTGCGTTGGGCGAGGCCGATCTTATAATTCACCCCTCCACTTT. Its translation: CACVGRGRSYNSPLHF. This sequence joins TRBV30 and TRBJ1-6; D uncertain. This CDR3 spans 16 amino acids. The V end was cut by 6 bases, the J end by 4 bases, with 19 bases between. CDR1 is GTSNPN and CDR2 is SVGIG in the germline V gene (reference sequence).

The chain has TRBV19 and TRBJ2-7; perhaps TRBD2 as D (7 bases). The CDR3 runs to 19 residues. V lost 1 base, J lost 4 bases, and 26 bases lay in between. Germline CDR1 is LNHDA and CDR2 is SQIVND (reference sequence). CDR3 nucleotide sequence: TGTGCCAGTAGTATAGGTCGGCAGGGTTTGGGGGGGCCGCCGTACGAGCAGTACTTC. Translation: CASSIGRQGLGGPPYEQYF.

Only a few counts were recorded for this clone. The chain links TRBV6-8 to TRBJ1-2; D perhaps matches TRBD1 (5 bases). This CDR3 is 14 amino acids long. Germline V gives CDR1 MNHGY, CDR2 SAAAGT. Trimming took 2 bases from V and 4 from J, leaving 11 bases between them. The CDR3 region has the DNA TGTGCCAGCAGTTACCGGGGGAGTCGCTATGGCTACACCTTC. Amino acids: CASSYRGSRYGYTF.

This clone was recorded only once. The rearrangement links TRBV19 to TRBJ1-3, with D hard to call. From germline, CDR1 is LNHDA and CDR2 SQIVND (reference sequence). Trimming took off 6 bases at V and 4 bases at J, with 7 bases between the two ends. The CDR3 is 12 amino acids. CDR3 DNA sequence: TGTGCCAGTAGCTCTCTCGGAAACACCATATATTTT. Translation gives CASSSLGNTIYF.

The chain joins TRBV9 to TRBJ1-1; D not resolved. This CDR3 has 12 amino acids. V was shortened by 4 bases and J by 7 bases, with 11 bases between the two germline ends. Germline V gives CDR1 SGDLS, CDR2 YYNGEE. The CDR3 region is CASSSNFGEAFF. The CDR3 region has the DNA TGTGCCAGCAGCTCAAATTTTGGTGAAGCTTTCTTT.

The V call is TRBV19, the J call TRBJ1-2; 8 bases fit TRBD1. CDR1 and CDR2 from the germline V gene are LNHDA and SQIVND (reference sequence). This CDR3 is 15 amino acids long. The ends lost 6 bases at V and 2 bases at J; junction bases unmatched: 8. CDR3 nucleotides: TGTGCCAGTAGCCAACATGGACAGGGCAACTATGGCTACACCTTC. It encodes CASSQHGQGNYGYTF.

Regarding this clone: The junction departs from the called germline gene at one end, perhaps through a read error. The J gene is TRBJ1-6, the V gene TRBV7-2; D is unclear. The germline V gene encodes CDR1 SGHTA and CDR2 FQGNSA. The CDR3 runs 13 residues. The CDR3 nucleotides read TGTGCCAGCAGCTTCGAGTATAATTCACCCCTCTACTTT. Protein product: CASSFEYNSPLYF. Full variable domain (missing parts from reference TRBV7-2 and TRBJ1-6): GAGVSQSPSNKVTEKGKDVELRCDPISGHTALYWYRQSLGQGLEFLIYFQGNSAPDKSGLPSDRFSAERTGGSVSTLTIQRTQQEDSAVYLCASSFEYNSPLYFGNGTRLTVT.

The J gene is TRBJ1-4, the V gene TRBV1. TRBV1 is a pseudogene. The CDR3 is 13 amino acids. For the CDR3, the DNA is TGCGCCAGCAGCCAAGGAGAATGGGACGCCCTGTTTTTT. It codes for CASSQGEWDALFF.

The chain uses TRBV30 and TRBJ2-6; weak D call: TRBD2 (6 bases). The CDR3 totals 15 residues. In germline, CDR1 is GTSNPN, CDR2 SVGIG (reference sequence). Deletions cut 3 bases from V and 2 bases from J, with 11 bases between. Here the CDR3 DNA reads TGTGCCTGGAGCATGGGCGGGACTGGGGCCAACGTCCTGACTTTC. Amino acids: CAWSMGGTGANVLTF.

The gene calls are TRBV11-3 and TRBJ2-3; D perhaps matches TRBD2 (5 bases). The CDR3 is made up of 16 amino acids. V was shortened by 2 bases and J by 2 bases, with 14 bases between the two germline ends. Germline CDR1 is SGHNT and CDR2 is YENEEA. The CDR3 loop is CASSLYSQRSTDTQYF. CDR3 DNA: TGTGCCAGCAGCTTATATTCTCAGCGGTCCACAGATACGCAGTATTTT.

The chain has TRBV18 and TRBJ2-5; the match to TRBD2 covers 7 bases. CDR3 length: 14 residues. V was pared by 1 base and J by 5 bases, with 4 bases of the junction left unmatched. Germline V gene sequence: CDR1 KGHSH, CDR2 LQKENI. Written as DNA, the CDR3 is TGTGCCAGCTCACCACTAGAGGGAGGGGAGACCCAGTACTTC. Residues: CASSPLEGGETQYF.

This clone was detected only a few times. V is TRBV6-8 and J is TRBJ1-6; tentatively, D is TRBD1 (6 bases). With 5 bases removed from V and 7 bases from J, the gap between germline ends came to 15 bases. This CDR3 contains 15 residues. Germline V gene lookup returns CDR1 MNHGY and CDR2 SAAAGT. The CDR3: CASSPRQVRNSPLHF. The DNA for the CDR3 is TGTGCCAGCAGTCCTCGACAGGTTCGGAATTCACCCCTCCACTTT.

This clone was seen a single time. This sequence joins TRBV28 and TRBJ1-2, with unresolved D. CDR3 length: 13 residues. Germline values: CDR1 MDHEN, CDR2 SYDVKM. Trimming shortened V by 2 bases and J by 8 bases, and 12 bases separated the two germline ends. CDR3 in amino acids: CASSLSSAVGYTF. CDR3 bases: TGTGCCAGCAGTTTAAGCTCTGCGGTCGGCTACACCTTC.

J is TRBJ1-6 and V is TRBV7-6, with TRBD1 matching over 7 bases. V gave up 4 bases and J gave up 0 bases; unmatched junction bases: 6. This CDR3 has 17 amino acids. Germline V CDR1 and CDR2: SGHVS, FNYEAQ. CDR3 in amino acids: CASSSWGQSSYNSPLHF. The DNA of the CDR3 is TGTGCCAGCAGCTCGTGGGGACAGAGCTCCTATAATTCACCCCTCCACTTT.

V gene TRBV7-6 combines with J gene TRBJ1-2, with D maybe TRBD1 (5 bases). Trimming stripped 3 bases from V and 0 bases from J, with 11 bases between. This CDR3 has 15 residues. Germline-derived CDR1 and CDR2 are SGHVS and FNYEAQ. The CDR3 bases are TGTGCCAGCAGCTTCCCCGGCAGGGCTAACTATGGCTACACCTTC. Its translation: CASSFPGRANYGYTF. Full variable domain (missing parts from reference TRBV7-6 and TRBJ1-2): GAGVSQSPRYKVTKRGQDVALRCDPISGHVSLYWYRQALGQGPEFLTYFNYEAQQDKSGLPNDRFSAERPEGSISTLTIQRTEQRDSAMYRCASSFPGRANYGYTFGSGTRLTVV.

CDR3 amino acids: CASSPAGAGYTF. The DNA for the CDR3 is TGTGCCAGCAGTCCAGCAGGGGCCGGCTACACCTTC. The chain employs TRBV6-8 and TRBJ1-2, with D perhaps TRBD1 (6 bases). Germline V gives CDR1 MNHGY, CDR2 SAAAGT. With 5 bases removed from V and 8 bases from J, the gap between germline ends came to 12 bases. The CDR3 is 12 residues long.

CDR3 bases: TGTGCCAGCAGTTACGAAGGGGCGCGAACTGAAGCTTTCTTT. It translates to CASSYEGARTEAFF. The J gene is TRBJ1-1, the V gene TRBV6-7; maybe TRBD1 (5 bases). TRBV6-7 is reported as an ORF; its role is uncertain. Between the trimmed V and J ends, which lost 2 bases and 5 bases, there was a span of 12 bases. This CDR3 has 14 amino acids.

To note about this clone: One junction end does not reproduce the germline sequence, and a read error may be involved. V is TRBV6-8 and J is TRBJ1-2; the D is unclear. The V gene's germline CDR1 is MNHGY and CDR2 SAAAGT. The CDR3 runs to 14 residues. Here the CDR3 reads CAISALGSNYGYTF. CDR3 bases: TGTGCCATCAGTGCTTTGGGGTCTAACTATGGCTACACCTTC.

V gene TRBV18 combines with J gene TRBJ1-5; a possible D gene is TRBD1 (6 bases). V was cut by 5 bases and J by 8 bases, with 16 bases left in between. Germline values: CDR1 KGHSH, CDR2 LQKENI. The CDR3 totals 14 residues. This chain's CDR3 is CASSVVGGLEPQHF. CDR3 coding DNA: TGTGCCAGCTCAGTCGTCGGGGGGCTGGAGCCCCAGCATTTT.